This T cell receptor beta chain originates from a study of vaccination and CD4 T cells after COVID-19 (dated by TCRdb to 2021 to 2024). In the study overall: Convalescent patients had a positive SARS-CoV-2 result on nasal swab PCR, and of these patients, fewer than ten had mild disease and one had severe disease. In the convalescent cohort there were six males and four females, among whom were two Hispanic individuals, seven Caucasians, two Asians and one multiracial person. Post-COVID blood samples from convalescent patients were collected a median of about 100 days after diagnosis, with a range of 35 to 161 days. Participants got two doses of the Pfizer-BioNTech BNT162b2 vaccine (n=8) or two doses of the Moderna mRNA-1273 vaccine (n=2). The spike-specific CD4+ TCR repertoire was compared before and after mRNA vaccination in nine to ten COVID-19 convalescent patients and a few infection-naive healthy vaccine recipients. Post-vaccine blood samples were taken a median of around 77 days after the second vaccine dose, with a range of about 13 to 250 days. Culture stimuli were overlapping spike peptide pools from SARS-CoV-2 and from the common cold coronaviruses HCoV-NL63, HCoV-OC43 and HCoV-229E. As controls, cultures received a CEFX viral epitope pool (the positive control), an HIV-1 Nef peptide pool (the negative control), or no peptide at all.

This clonotype came up once. Its target antigen remains unknown. Per-nucleotide qualities are absent, and no much larger clonotype sits a single base away. Just one read gives weak support. The sample's treatment or condition label, decoded: approximately 9-day PBMC culture with coronavirus spike peptide pools or control peptides (ViraFEST assay). To expand antigen-specific T cells with peptide pools and then pick out the expanded clonotypes through TCR sequencing, the study relied on the ViraFEST assay. The convalescent patients' positive SARS-CoV-2 PCR tests were from March to December 2020, which was before the Alpha, Beta and Delta variants emerged in the United States. PBMCs were cultured at about 2 million per well in IMDM supplemented with 5% human AB serum and around 9.5 IU/ml IL-2, with 9.5 to 10 ug/ml peptide pools added. Half of the culture medium was replaced with fresh IL-2-containing medium on days 3 and 7. After 10 days of culture, CD4+ T cells were isolated by negative selection using the EasySep CD4+ T cell isolation kit. PBMCs were separated from whole blood using Ficoll-Paque Plus gradient centrifugation and then either used fresh or cryopreserved at -140C. Triplicate wells were generally used for each culture condition.

Receptor libraries were prepared by PCR. TCR sequencing of DNA from cultured CD4+ T cells used the Oncomine TCR Beta short-read assay at the Johns Hopkins FTIC core. The QIAamp micro DNA kit was used to extract genomic DNA from the cultured CD4+ T cells. Oncomine TCR Beta libraries from cultured CD4+ T cells were pooled with unique dual indexes and sequenced on an Illumina iSeq 100. In the paper's pipeline: Non-productive sequences were removed, and CDR3s that did not start with C, did not end with F or W, or were shorter than 7 amino acids were discarded. The MANAFEST web application was used to identify antigen-specific clonotypes by comparing peptide-stimulated wells against reference wells and other culture wells. An FDR below 0.05, an odds ratio above 5, and a productive frequency above 0.1% in at least two of three replicate wells were required for clones to be considered positive. A clonotype counted as cross-reactive if it showed significant expansion both in the SARS-CoV-2 spike wells and in at least one common cold coronavirus spike condition. Similarity between CDR3 sequences was evaluated in R version 3.6.1 using Levenshtein distances (stringdist) and unrooted phylogenetic trees (ape). The raw public reads went through TCRdb reprocessing: fastp at Q25, MiXCR clone calling, in-frame beta chains kept. CDR3 protein sequences are deduplicated, and each keeps its most common genes and DNA. The V and J calls here are based on TCRdb, not the publication. The sample table shows 11,000 to 15,000 distinct CDR3 sequences, and under 75% are seen once. Roughly 19% of the sample rests with the top ten.

Broad study findings and their caveats: The study included relatively few convalescent patients and did not analyze early timepoints after natural infection. Nearly all vaccine-specific clones in convalescent patients (304 of 307) were mono-reactive for SARS-CoV-2 spike rather than cross-reactive with common cold coronaviruses. The median number of SARS-CoV-2-reactive clonotypes rose from under 25 after infection to roughly 40 after vaccination, but the change was not significant. Among the post-vaccine SARS-CoV-2-reactive clones in convalescent patients, a median about 86% showed up only after vaccination, which suggests vaccine-specific priming.

In the germline V gene, CDR1 corresponds to SGHRS and CDR2 to YFSETQ. Relative to germline, V is 4 bases shorter and J is 10 bases shorter, with 18 bases between their ends. Measured from the cysteine to the phenylalanine, the CDR3 is 15 residues long. CDR3 DNA is the only sequence kept; it has 45 bases, read in frame from the first base. The receptor was isolated from a human donor who had recovered from COVID-19. This chain is built from TRBV5-1 and TRBJ1-6; TRBD1 is a possible D gene, resting on 6 matching bases. The sample consisted of CD4+ T cells from blood, cultured in vitro. The nucleotide sequence reads TGCGCCAGCAGCCAAAACAGGGTGCAAGGATCACCCCTCCACTTT. Its translation reads: CASSQNRVQGSPLHF.